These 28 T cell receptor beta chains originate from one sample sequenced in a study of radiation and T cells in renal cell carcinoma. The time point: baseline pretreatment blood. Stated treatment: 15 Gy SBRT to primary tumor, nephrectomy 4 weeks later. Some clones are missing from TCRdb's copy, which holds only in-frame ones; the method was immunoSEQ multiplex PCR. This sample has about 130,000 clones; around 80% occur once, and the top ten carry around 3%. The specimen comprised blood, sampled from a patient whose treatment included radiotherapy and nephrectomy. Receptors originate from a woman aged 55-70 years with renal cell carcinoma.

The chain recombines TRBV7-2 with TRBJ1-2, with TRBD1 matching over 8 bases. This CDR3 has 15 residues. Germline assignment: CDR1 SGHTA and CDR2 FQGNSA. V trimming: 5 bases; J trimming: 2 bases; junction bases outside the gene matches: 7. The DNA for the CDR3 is TGTGCCAGCAGCCCACGGACAGGGTCGAACTATGGCTACACCTTC. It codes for CASSPRTGSNYGYTF.

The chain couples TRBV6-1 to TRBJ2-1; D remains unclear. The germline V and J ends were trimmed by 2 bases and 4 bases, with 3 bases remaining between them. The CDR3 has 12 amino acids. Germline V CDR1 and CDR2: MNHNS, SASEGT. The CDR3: CASSETYNEQFF. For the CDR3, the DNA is TGTGCCAGCAGTGAAACTTACAATGAGCAGTTCTTC.

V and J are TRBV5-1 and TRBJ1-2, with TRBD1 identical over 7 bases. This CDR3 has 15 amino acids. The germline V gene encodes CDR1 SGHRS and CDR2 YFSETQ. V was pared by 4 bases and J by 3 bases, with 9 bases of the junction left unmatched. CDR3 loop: CASSTSPGTDYGYTF. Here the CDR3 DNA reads TGCGCCAGCAGCACATCCCCCGGGACAGACTATGGCTACACCTTC.

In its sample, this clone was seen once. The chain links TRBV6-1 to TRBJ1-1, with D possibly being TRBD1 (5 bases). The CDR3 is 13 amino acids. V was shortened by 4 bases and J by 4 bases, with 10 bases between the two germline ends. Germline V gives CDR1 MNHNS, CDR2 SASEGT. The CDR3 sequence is CASSVSGSTEAFF. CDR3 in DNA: TGTGCCAGCAGTGTATCAGGGAGCACTGAAGCTTTCTTT.

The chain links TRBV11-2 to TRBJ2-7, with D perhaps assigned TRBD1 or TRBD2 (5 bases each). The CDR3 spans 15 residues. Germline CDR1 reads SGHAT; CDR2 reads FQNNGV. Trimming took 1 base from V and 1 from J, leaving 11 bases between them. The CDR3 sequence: CASSLGGDASYEQYF. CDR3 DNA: TGTGCCAGCAGCTTAGGTGGGGACGCTTCCTACGAGCAGTACTTC.

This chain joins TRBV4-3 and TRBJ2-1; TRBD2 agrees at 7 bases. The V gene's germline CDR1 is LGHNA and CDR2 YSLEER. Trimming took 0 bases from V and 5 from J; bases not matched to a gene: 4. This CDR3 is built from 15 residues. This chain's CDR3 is CASSQEKTSHNEQFF. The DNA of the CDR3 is TGCGCCAGCAGCCAAGAAAAGACTAGCCACAATGAGCAGTTCTTC.

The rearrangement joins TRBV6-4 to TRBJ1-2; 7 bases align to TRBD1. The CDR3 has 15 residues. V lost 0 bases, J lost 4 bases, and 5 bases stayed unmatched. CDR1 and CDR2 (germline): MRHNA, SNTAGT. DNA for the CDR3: TGTGCCAGCAGTGACTCAGGGGGCGACGGCTATGGCTACACCTTC. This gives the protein CASSDSGGDGYGYTF.

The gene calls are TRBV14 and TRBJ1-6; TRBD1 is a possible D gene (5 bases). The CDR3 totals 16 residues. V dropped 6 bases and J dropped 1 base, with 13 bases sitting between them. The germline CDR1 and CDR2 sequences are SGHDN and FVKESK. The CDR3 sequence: CASSQTVGSYNSPLHF. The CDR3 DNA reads TGTGCCAGCAGTCAGACAGTGGGGTCCTATAATTCACCCCTCCACTTT.

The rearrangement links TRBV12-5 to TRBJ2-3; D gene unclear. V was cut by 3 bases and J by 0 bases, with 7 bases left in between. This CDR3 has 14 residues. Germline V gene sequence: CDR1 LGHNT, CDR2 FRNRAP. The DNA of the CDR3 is TGTGCTAGTGGTTTAGGTCGGAGCACAGATACGCAGTATTTT. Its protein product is CASGLGRSTDTQYF.

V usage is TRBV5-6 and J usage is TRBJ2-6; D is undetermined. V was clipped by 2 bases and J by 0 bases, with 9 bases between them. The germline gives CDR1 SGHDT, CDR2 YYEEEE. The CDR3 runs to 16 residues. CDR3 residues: CASSFPLFSGANVLTF. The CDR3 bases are TGTGCCAGCAGCTTCCCACTCTTCTCTGGGGCCAACGTCCTGACTTTC.

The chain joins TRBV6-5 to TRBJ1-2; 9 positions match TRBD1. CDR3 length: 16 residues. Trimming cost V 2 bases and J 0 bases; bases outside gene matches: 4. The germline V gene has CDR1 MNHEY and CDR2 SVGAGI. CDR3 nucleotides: TGTGCCAGCAGTTACGCCGGGACAGGGCCTAACTATGGCTACACCTTC. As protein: CASSYAGTGPNYGYTF.

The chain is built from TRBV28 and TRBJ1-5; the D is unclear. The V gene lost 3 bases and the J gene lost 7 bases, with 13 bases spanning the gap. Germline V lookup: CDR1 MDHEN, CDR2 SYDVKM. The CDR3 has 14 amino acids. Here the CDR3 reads CASSFDQPKQPQHF. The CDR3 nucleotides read TGTGCCAGCAGTTTCGACCAGCCGAAACAGCCCCAGCATTTT.

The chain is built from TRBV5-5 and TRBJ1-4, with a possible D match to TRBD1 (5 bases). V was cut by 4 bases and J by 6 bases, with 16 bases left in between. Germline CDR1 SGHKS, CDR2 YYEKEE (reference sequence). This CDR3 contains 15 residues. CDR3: CASSTSGGPDEKLFF. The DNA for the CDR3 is TGTGCCAGCAGCACCTCGGGGGGTCCCGATGAAAAACTGTTTTTT.

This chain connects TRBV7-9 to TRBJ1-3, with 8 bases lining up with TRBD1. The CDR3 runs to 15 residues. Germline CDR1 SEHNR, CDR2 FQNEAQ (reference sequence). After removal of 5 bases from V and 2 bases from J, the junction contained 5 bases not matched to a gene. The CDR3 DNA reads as TGTGCCAGCAGCGCCCCGGACAGGGCTGGAAACACCATATATTTT. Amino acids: CASSAPDRAGNTIYF.

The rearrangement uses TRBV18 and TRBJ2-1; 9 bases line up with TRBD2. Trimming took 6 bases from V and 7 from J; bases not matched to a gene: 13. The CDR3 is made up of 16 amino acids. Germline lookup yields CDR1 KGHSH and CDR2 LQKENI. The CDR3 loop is CASSSRSAGGGNEQFF. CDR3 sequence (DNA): TGTGCCAGCTCCTCGAGGTCAGCGGGAGGCGGGAATGAGCAGTTCTTC.

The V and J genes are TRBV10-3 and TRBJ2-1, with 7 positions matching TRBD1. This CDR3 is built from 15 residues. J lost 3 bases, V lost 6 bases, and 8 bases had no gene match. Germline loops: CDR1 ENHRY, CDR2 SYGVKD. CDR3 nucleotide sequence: TGTGCCATCAGCCCTCCGACAGGGAACTACAATGAGCAGTTCTTC. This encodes CAISPPTGNYNEQFF.

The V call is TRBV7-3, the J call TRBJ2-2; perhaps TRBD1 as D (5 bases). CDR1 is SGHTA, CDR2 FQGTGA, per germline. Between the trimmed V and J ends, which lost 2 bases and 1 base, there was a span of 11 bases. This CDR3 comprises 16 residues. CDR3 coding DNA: TGTGCCAGCAGCTTATCGCCTGACAGGAACACCGGGGAGCTGTTTTTT. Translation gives CASSLSPDRNTGELFF.

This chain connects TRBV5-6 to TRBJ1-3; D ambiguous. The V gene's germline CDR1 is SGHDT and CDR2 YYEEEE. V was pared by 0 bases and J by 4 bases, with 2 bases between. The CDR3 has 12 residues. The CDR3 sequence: CASSLDGNTIYF. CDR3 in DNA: TGTGCCAGCAGCTTGGACGGAAACACCATATATTTT.

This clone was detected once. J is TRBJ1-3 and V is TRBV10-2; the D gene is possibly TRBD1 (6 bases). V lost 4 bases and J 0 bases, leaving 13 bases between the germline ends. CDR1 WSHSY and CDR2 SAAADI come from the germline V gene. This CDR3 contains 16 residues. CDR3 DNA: TGCGCCAGCAGTGGGGACACCCCGATCTCTGGAAACACCATATATTTT. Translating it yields CASSGDTPISGNTIYF.

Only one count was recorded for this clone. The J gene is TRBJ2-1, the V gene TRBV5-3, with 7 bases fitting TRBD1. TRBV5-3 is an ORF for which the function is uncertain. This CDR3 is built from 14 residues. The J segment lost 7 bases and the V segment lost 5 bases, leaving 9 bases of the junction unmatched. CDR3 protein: CARSLTGTENEQFF. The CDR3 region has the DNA TGTGCCAGAAGTCTTACCGGGACAGAGAATGAGCAGTTCTTC.

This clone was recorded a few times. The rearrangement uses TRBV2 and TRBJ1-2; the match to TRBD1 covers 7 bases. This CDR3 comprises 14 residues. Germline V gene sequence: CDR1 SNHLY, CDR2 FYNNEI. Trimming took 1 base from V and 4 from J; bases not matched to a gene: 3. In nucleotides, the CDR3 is TGTGCCAGCAGTGAAGATCAGGGGGGCTATGGCTACACCTTC. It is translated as CASSEDQGGYGYTF.

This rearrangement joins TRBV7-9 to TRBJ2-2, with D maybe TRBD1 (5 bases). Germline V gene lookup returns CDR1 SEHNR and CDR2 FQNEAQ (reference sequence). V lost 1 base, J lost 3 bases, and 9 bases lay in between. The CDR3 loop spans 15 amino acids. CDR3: CASSLVGADTGELFF. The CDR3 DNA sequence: TGTGCCAGCAGCTTAGTAGGGGCGGACACCGGGGAGCTGTTTTTT. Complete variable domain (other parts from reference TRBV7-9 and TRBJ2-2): DTGVSQNPRHKITKRGQNVTFRCDPISEHNRLYWYRQTLGQGPEFLTYFQNEAQLEKSRLLSDRFSAERPKGSFSTLEIQRTEQGDSAMYLCASSLVGADTGELFFGEGSRLTVL.

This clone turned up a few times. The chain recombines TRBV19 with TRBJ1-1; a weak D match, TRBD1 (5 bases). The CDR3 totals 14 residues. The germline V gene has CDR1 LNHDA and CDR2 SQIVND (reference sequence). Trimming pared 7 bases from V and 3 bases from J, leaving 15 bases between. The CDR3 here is CASTLKGFDTEAFF. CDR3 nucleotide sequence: TGTGCCAGTACTCTCAAGGGGTTTGACACTGAAGCTTTCTTT.

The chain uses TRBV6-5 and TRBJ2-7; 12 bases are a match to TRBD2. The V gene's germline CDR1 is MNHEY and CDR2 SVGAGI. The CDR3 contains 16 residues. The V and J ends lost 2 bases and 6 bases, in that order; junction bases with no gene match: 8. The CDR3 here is CASSYPRTSGESEQYF. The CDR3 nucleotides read TGTGCCAGCAGTTACCCCCGGACTAGCGGGGAAAGCGAGCAGTACTTC.

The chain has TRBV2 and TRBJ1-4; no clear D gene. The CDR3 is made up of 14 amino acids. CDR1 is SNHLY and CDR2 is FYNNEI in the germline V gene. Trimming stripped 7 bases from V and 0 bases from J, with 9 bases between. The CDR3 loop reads CASTRQATNEKLFF. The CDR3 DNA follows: TGTGCCAGCACAAGGCAGGCAACTAATGAAAAACTGTTTTTT.

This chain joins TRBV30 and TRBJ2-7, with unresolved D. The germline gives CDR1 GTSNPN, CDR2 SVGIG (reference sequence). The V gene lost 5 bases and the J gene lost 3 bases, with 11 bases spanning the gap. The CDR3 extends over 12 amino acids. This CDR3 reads CAWGPQNYEQYF. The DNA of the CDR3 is TGTGCCTGGGGACCTCAAAACTACGAGCAGTACTTC.

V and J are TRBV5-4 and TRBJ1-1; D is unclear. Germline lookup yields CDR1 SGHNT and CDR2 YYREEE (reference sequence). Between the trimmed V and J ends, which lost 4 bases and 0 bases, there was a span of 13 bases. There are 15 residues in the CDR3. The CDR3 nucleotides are TGTGCCAGCAGCCAAGATCGGACTTTGAACACTGAAGCTTTCTTT. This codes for CASSQDRTLNTEAFF.

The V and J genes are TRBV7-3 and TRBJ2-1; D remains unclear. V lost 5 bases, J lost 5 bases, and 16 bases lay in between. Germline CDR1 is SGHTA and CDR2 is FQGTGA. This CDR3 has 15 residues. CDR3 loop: CASSPRRRADNEQFF. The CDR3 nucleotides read TGTGCCAGCAGCCCCCGCAGAAGGGCCGACAATGAGCAGTTCTTC.